These 12 T cell receptor beta chains were sequenced from one sample in a study of human T cells and chemical hapten exposure. MiXCR, run by TCRdb on the RACE reads, gives a single entry per CDR3 protein. The sample holds around 360,000 distinct CDR3 sequences, just under 6.5% seen once. Time point noted: patch test 2, 6 weeks after DPC sensitization. This sample's treatment: therapeutic diphenylcyclopropenone sensitization with weekly scalp DPC. Sequenced material: whole blood, taken in connection with sensitization to the hapten diphenylcyclopropenone (DPC). The receptor source for this set is a woman between 18 and 30 years old with alopecia areata. Some clones in this sample may be carry-over from other donors' samples.

This clonotype was observed many times. The chain is built from TRBV7-9 and TRBJ1-1; 8 positions agree with TRBD1. This CDR3 has 16 amino acids. V was pared by 1 base and J by 5 bases, with 9 bases of the junction left unmatched. The germline V gene encodes CDR1 SEHNR and CDR2 FQNEAQ (reference sequence). In DNA, the CDR3 is TGTGCCAGCAGCTTAGAGGACAGGGTGGTGTGGACTGAAGCTTTCTTT. Its protein product is CASSLEDRVVWTEAFF.

This clonotype was counted many times. The V gene is TRBV9, the J gene TRBJ2-1; D gene ambiguous. CDR3 length equals 14 residues. CDR1 SGDLS and CDR2 YYNGEE come from the germline V gene. Trimming took 0 bases from V and 10 from J, leaving 14 bases between them. CDR3 nucleotide sequence: TGTGCCAGCAGCGTAGTAGTTTCCCCCCCAGAGCAGTTCTTC. Translating it yields CASSVVVSPPEQFF.

This clonotype was seen ten or more times. The V and J genes are TRBV29-1 and TRBJ2-3; 11 bases are shared with TRBD2. V shed 6 bases, J shed 0 bases, and the junction held 2 bases outside the gene matches. The CDR3 runs to 14 residues. Germline CDR1 SQVTM, CDR2 ANQGSEA. The CDR3 DNA reads as TGCAGCGTCGGGACTAGCGGTAGCACAGATACGCAGTATTTT. Its translation is CSVGTSGSTDTQYF.

The gene calls are TRBV19 and TRBJ2-7; D is unresolved. Trimming took off 4 bases at V and 5 bases at J, with 15 bases between the two ends. Germline V lookup: CDR1 LNHDA, CDR2 SQIVND (reference sequence). This CDR3 is 14 amino acids long. The CDR3 DNA follows: TGTGCCAGTAGTACCCAGGCATCCACGGACGAGCAGTACTTC. This gives the protein CASSTQASTDEQYF.

This clonotype has only a few counts. The rearrangement joins TRBV4-3 to TRBJ1-4; a possible D gene is TRBD1 (6 bases). Looked up from germline, CDR1 is LGHNA and CDR2 is YSLEER. This CDR3 region has 13 residues. The V end was cut by 4 bases, the J end by 12 bases, with 15 bases between. The CDR3 loop reads CASSPPRGGELFF. The DNA of the CDR3 is TGCGCCAGCAGCCCCCCCCGAGGGGGGGAACTGTTTTTT.

In its sample, this clonotype was seen a few times. The rearrangement joins TRBV29-1 to TRBJ2-3; D call uncertain. CDR1 and CDR2 from the germline V gene are SQVTM and ANQGSEA. The CDR3 has 12 amino acids. Trimming removed 4 bases at V and 1 base at J, with 6 bases between. The CDR3 loop reads CSVARGTDTQYF. The CDR3 region has the DNA TGCAGCGTTGCCCGGGGCACAGATACGCAGTATTTT.

This clonotype showed up just a few times. The chain joins TRBV28 to TRBJ2-3, with 11 nucleotides matching TRBD1. CDR1 and CDR2 from the germline V gene are MDHEN and SYDVKM. The CDR3 is 16 residues long. With V trimmed by 5 bases and J by 2 bases, 6 bases remained unmatched. The CDR3 sequence is CASSTGTGGLTDTQYF. CDR3 coding DNA: TGTGCCAGCAGTACCGGGACAGGGGGGCTCACAGATACGCAGTATTTT.

This clonotype was seen ten or more times. The chain couples TRBV27 to TRBJ1-1, with D tentatively TRBD1 (6 bases). The V end lost 0 bases, the J end lost 6 bases, and 17 bases lay between the germline ends. Germline lookup yields CDR1 MNHEY and CDR2 SMNVEV (reference sequence). The CDR3 totals 16 residues. In nucleotides, the CDR3 is TGTGCCAGCAGTTTATCGACAGGTGGGCGATCTGCTGAAGCTTTCTTT. This sequence encodes CASSLSTGGRSAEAFF.

The chain has TRBV25-1 and TRBJ2-7; 9 positions agree with TRBD1. The V gene end was trimmed by 5 bases and the J gene end by 4 bases; junction bases not matched to a gene: 6. Germline V CDR1 and CDR2: MGHDK, SYGVNS. This CDR3 region has 14 residues. The CDR3 spells CASSSKGQGYEQYF. DNA for the CDR3: TGTGCCAGCAGTTCCAAGGGACAGGGATACGAGCAGTACTTC.

There are a few counts of this clonotype. The rearrangement links TRBV3-1 to TRBJ1-5; tentative D call: TRBD1 (6 bases). This CDR3 spans 17 amino acids. Germline lookup yields CDR1 LGHDT and CDR2 YNNKEL (reference sequence). Trimming took 1 base from V and 2 from J, leaving 15 bases between them. The chain's CDR3 is CASSQGTGRFGNQPQHF. CDR3 DNA sequence: TGTGCCAGCAGCCAAGGAACAGGGAGATTCGGCAATCAGCCCCAGCATTTT.

The chain employs TRBV5-1 and TRBJ2-2, with D possibly being TRBD2 (5 bases). There are 15 residues in the CDR3. The germline V gene encodes CDR1 SGHRS and CDR2 YFSETQ. Trimming took 2 bases from V and 7 from J, leaving 15 bases between them. The CDR3 region has the DNA TGCGCCAGCAGCTTACTAAGCGGAAGCTACGGGGAGCTGTTTTTT. Its translation is CASSLLSGSYGELFF.

This clonotype was seen repeatedly, ten times or more. This chain joins TRBV20-1 and TRBJ1-1; 7 nucleotides match TRBD1. The CDR3 is 15 amino acids. CDR1 and CDR2 from the germline V gene are DFQATT and SNEGSKA (reference sequence). V lost 5 bases, J lost 0 bases, and 9 bases stayed unmatched. The CDR3 DNA is TGCAGTGCTCCACGGACAGGCGGGTTGAACACTGAAGCTTTCTTT. It is translated as CSAPRTGGLNTEAFF.